A single sample gave rise to the 29 T cell receptor beta chains below, sequenced in a study of T cells in Graves' hyperthyroidism and ophthalmopathy. Amplification of TCR beta CDR3 regions used RNA as the template. An initial round of RT-PCR targeting the TCR CDR3 relied on the HTBI primer set. A single record per CDR3 protein comes from TCRdb applying MiXCR to the multiplex PCR reads. The profile shows over 350,000 distinct CDR3 sequences, about 18% of them singletons. The sample comprised blood. The receptor source for this set is a man aged 18 to 30 with Graves' ophthalmopathy.

This clonotype was detected a few times. V is TRBV24-1 and J is TRBJ2-1, with a tentative D call TRBD1 (5 bases). The CDR3 loop spans 12 amino acids. Trimming removed 1 base at V and 14 bases at J, with 11 bases between. CDR1 and CDR2 (germline): KGHDR, SFDVKD. The DNA of the CDR3 is TGTGCCACCAGTGATTTAGGTGTCAGGGAGTTCTTC. Residues: CATSDLGVREFF.

The CDR3 is CASSNRDRRSEAFF. The CDR3 nucleotides are TGTGCCAGCAGTAACCGGGACAGAAGGTCTGAAGCTTTCTTT. The rearrangement joins TRBV6-2 or TRBV6-3 to TRBJ1-1; 7 positions agree with TRBD1. The CDR3 length is 14 residues. V lost 5 bases and J lost 6; bases outside the gene matches: 9. CDR1 is MNHEY and CDR2 is SVGEGT in the germline V gene.

This clonotype was counted at least ten times. The chain has TRBV3-1 and TRBJ1-1; D call uncertain. The germline V gene has CDR1 LGHDT and CDR2 YNNKEL (reference sequence). Trimming cost V 1 base and J 1 base, with 10 bases left between them. The length of the CDR3 is 15 residues. The CDR3 sequence: CASSQGLQPNTEAFF. The CDR3, as DNA: TGTGCCAGCAGCCAAGGACTACAACCGAACACTGAAGCTTTCTTT. Variable domain in full (rest from reference TRBV3-1 and TRBJ1-1): DTAVSQTPKYLVTQMGNDKSIKCEQNLGHDTMYWYKQDSKKFLKIMFSYNNKELIINETVPNRFSPKSPDKAHLNLHINSLELGDSAVYFCASSQGLQPNTEAFFGQGTRLTVV.

This clonotype was seen many times. The chain combines TRBV12-3 or TRBV12-4 with TRBJ2-4, with 13 bases aligning to TRBD2. V trimming: 6 bases; J trimming: 0 bases; junction bases outside the gene matches: 11. This CDR3 spans 19 amino acids. CDR3 DNA sequence: TGTGCCAGCAGGCTTACTAGCGGGGGGGTCCACTTAGCCAAAAACATTCAGTACTTC. It translates to CASRLTSGGVHLAKNIQYF.

This clonotype has at least ten counts. V is TRBV7-8 and J is TRBJ2-7; 11 nucleotides match TRBD2. Germline V gene sequence: CDR1 SGHVS, CDR2 FQNEAQ. Trimming cost V 5 bases and J 2 bases; bases outside gene matches: 5. There are 15 residues in the CDR3. CDR3 amino acids: CASSRTSGGPYEQYF. The CDR3 DNA follows: TGTGCCAGCAGCCGCACTAGCGGGGGACCCTACGAGCAGTACTTC.

On this clonotype itself: This may be a read error: a much more frequent sequence differs by one nucleotide. V is TRBV11-2 and J is TRBJ1-1; perhaps TRBD1 as D (6 bases). The germline V gene has CDR1 SGHAT and CDR2 FQNNGV. V was pared by 1 base and J by 4 bases, with 16 bases between. The CDR3 is made up of 16 amino acids. The CDR3 spells CASSLAGHPRSTEAFF. DNA of the CDR3: TGTGCCAGCAGCTTAGCGGGACACCCTCGGAGCACTGAAGCTTTCTTT.

At least ten counts were recorded for this clonotype. The rearrangement joins TRBV2 to TRBJ2-3, with no clear D. CDR3 length: 14 residues. V shed 4 bases and J shed 5 bases, with 13 bases lying between them. The germline V gene encodes CDR1 SNHLY and CDR2 FYNNEI. The CDR3 DNA reads as TGTGCCAGCAGTGTAAGTCCTCTCGTAGATACGCAGTATTTT. This encodes CASSVSPLVDTQYF.

Concerning this clonotype: A much larger clone is a single base away; this may be a read error. The rearrangement joins TRBV7-9 to TRBJ2-1; TRBD2 matches 8 bases. The J call may be in error: the DNA end matches TRBJ2-7 better. This CDR3 contains 16 residues. CDR1 and CDR2 (germline): SEHNR, FQNEAQ (reference sequence). CDR3 protein: CASSLYAGGTDNEQYF. DNA of the CDR3: TGTGCCAGCAGCTTGTACGCGGGGGGAACTGACAATGAGCAGTACTTC.

The rearrangement links TRBV27 to TRBJ1-6; perhaps TRBD1 as D (5 bases). Trimming took 6 bases from V and 6 from J, leaving 12 bases between them. Germline-derived CDR1 and CDR2 are MNHEY and SMNVEV (reference sequence). CDR3 length equals 14 residues. CDR3 DNA: TGTGCCAGCAGCTTTACAGGTTTTAATTCACCCCTCCACTTT. Protein sequence: CASSFTGFNSPLHF.

This clonotype was found a few times. The chain employs TRBV2 and TRBJ1-2; tentatively, D is TRBD1 (5 bases). Germline loops: CDR1 SNHLY, CDR2 FYNNEI. V was shortened by 4 bases and J by 8 bases, with 17 bases between the two germline ends. The CDR3 sequence is 14 residues long. The CDR3 loop is CASSVSGVSGGYTF. Written as DNA, the CDR3 is TGTGCCAGCAGTGTTTCGGGGGTCTCGGGCGGCTACACCTTC. The full variable domain, completed using reference TRBV2 and TRBJ1-2, is EPEVTQTPSHQVTQMGQEVILRCVPISNHLYFYWYRQILGQKVEFLVSFYNNEISEKSEIFDDQFSVERPDGSNFTLKIRSTKLEDSAMYFCASSVSGVSGGYTFGSGTRLTVV.

The chain uses TRBV12-5 and TRBJ1-4; D unclear. Trimming stripped 4 bases from V and 4 bases from J, with 19 bases between. CDR1 is LGHNT and CDR2 is FRNRAP in the germline V gene. The CDR3 is made up of 17 amino acids. The CDR3 loop is CASGSRRRGSNNEKLFF. In nucleotides, the CDR3 is TGTGCTAGTGGTTCGAGACGCCGAGGGTCAAATAATGAAAAACTGTTTTTT.

Concerning this clonotype: This could be a read error, since a much larger clone is one nucleotide away. The chain couples TRBV7-2 to TRBJ2-7; D might be TRBD2 (6 bases). The germline V gene encodes CDR1 SGHTA and CDR2 FQGNSA. The V and J ends lost 5 bases and 2 bases respectively, with 16 bases between them. The CDR3 loop spans 15 amino acids. CDR3 nucleotides: TGTGCCAGCAGCGGGAGACTGGGGGGTGCCTACGAGCAGTACTTC. This codes for CASSGRLGGAYEQYF.

The J gene is TRBJ2-1, the V gene TRBV5-1; D gene ambiguous. The CDR3 is 15 amino acids. The V gene lost 4 bases and the J gene lost 9 bases, with 20 bases spanning the gap. CDR1 is SGHRS, CDR2 YFSETQ, per germline. The CDR3 bases are TGCGCCAGCAGCCCCGGATCTGGGCTCGCTTTTGAGCAGTTCTTC. Its translation is CASSPGSGLAFEQFF.

This clonotype occurred many times. The chain has TRBV6-1 and TRBJ2-7; TRBD1 or TRBD2 may be the D gene (5 bases each). V lost 8 bases, J lost 2 bases, and 19 bases lay in between. The germline V gene encodes CDR1 MNHNS and CDR2 SASEGT. The CDR3 is 15 amino acids. This CDR3 reads CASGQLRDGAYEQYF. Written as DNA, the CDR3 is TGTGCCAGCGGCCAACTCCGGGACGGGGCCTACGAGCAGTACTTC.

The chain combines TRBV5-1 with TRBJ1-1, with D perhaps matching TRBD1 (5 bases). Germline V gene sequence: CDR1 SGHRS, CDR2 YFSETQ. The V end was cut by 0 bases, the J end by 5 bases, with 14 bases between. The CDR3 extends over 15 amino acids. CDR3 sequence reads: CASSLAGALETEAFF. Written as DNA, the CDR3 is TGCGCCAGCAGCTTGGCCGGGGCGCTGGAGACTGAAGCTTTCTTT.

This clonotype was seen ten or more times. Written as DNA, the CDR3 is TGTGCCAGCAGCCGGGAGAAGCCACTCCCAGACGCTGAAGCTTTCTTT. Translated: CASSREKPLPDAEAFF. The chain combines TRBV5-6 with TRBJ1-1; no reliable D call. Germline-derived CDR1 and CDR2 are SGHDT and YYEEEE. Trimming took off 4 bases at V and 6 bases at J, with 22 bases between the two ends. This CDR3 has 16 amino acids.

V and J are TRBV6-5 and TRBJ1-4; D gene ambiguous. Germline V gene sequence: CDR1 MNHEY, CDR2 SVGAGI. The CDR3 sequence is 15 residues long. Deletions cut 0 bases from V and 5 bases from J, with 10 bases between. CDR3 sequence: CASSYSTQPNEKLFF. The DNA of the CDR3 is TGTGCCAGCAGTTACTCAACCCAACCCAATGAAAAACTGTTTTTT.

This clonotype was detected ten times or more. V gene TRBV2 combines with J gene TRBJ1-5, with a tentative D call TRBD1 (5 bases). The germline CDR1 and CDR2 sequences are SNHLY and FYNNEI. Trimming cost V 4 bases and J 0 bases, with 10 bases left between them. The CDR3 consists of 15 residues. The CDR3 nucleotides read TGTGCCAGCAGTGGCCAGGGCTATAGCAATCAGCCCCAGCATTTT. Protein sequence: CASSGQGYSNQPQHF.

This clonotype was counted ten times or more. This chain links TRBV6-1 with TRBJ2-7, with D tentatively TRBD1 or TRBD2 (5 bases each). The CDR3 extends over 14 amino acids. In germline, CDR1 is MNHNS, CDR2 SASEGT. With 6 bases removed from V and 0 bases from J, the gap between germline ends came to 12 bases. The CDR3: CASRSRENSYEQYF. For the CDR3, the DNA is TGTGCCAGCAGGAGCAGGGAGAACTCCTACGAGCAGTACTTC.

Comments on this clonotype: The junction differs from germline at one of its ends, possibly a read error. The rearrangement links TRBV19 to TRBJ1-1, with D tentatively TRBD1 (5 bases). CDR1 and CDR2 from the germline V gene are LNHDA and SQIVND (reference sequence). The CDR3 consists of 14 residues. The CDR3: CVSSISWGRTEAFF. The CDR3 DNA reads as TGTGTCAGTAGTATTTCGTGGGGGAGGACTGAAGCTTTCTTT.

This clonotype was seen at least ten times. V and J are TRBV7-8 and TRBJ1-6; D call uncertain. The germline gives CDR1 SGHVS, CDR2 FQNEAQ. The CDR3 spans 15 residues. Deletions cut 1 base from V and 2 bases from J, with 6 bases between. DNA for the CDR3: TGTGCCAGCAGCTTAGAATTCACCTATAATTCACCCCTCCACTTT. Its translation: CASSLEFTYNSPLHF.

This clonotype was counted between two and nine times. The chain employs TRBV5-1 and TRBJ2-2; no reliable D call. This CDR3 region has 12 residues. CDR1 and CDR2 (germline): SGHRS, YFSETQ. The ends were cut back, 3 bases at V and 1 base at J, with 1 base in the middle. The CDR3 region is CASSWNTGELFF. CDR3 DNA: TGCGCCAGCAGCTGGAACACCGGGGAGCTGTTTTTT.

This clonotype was seen only a few times. The chain has TRBV5-1 and TRBJ2-2; D remains ambiguous. Germline CDR1 SGHRS, CDR2 YFSETQ. This CDR3 has 15 amino acids. Between the trimmed V and J ends, which lost 6 bases and 0 bases, there was a span of 12 bases. The CDR3 loop is CASNLDISNTGELFF. The CDR3 DNA reads as TGCGCCAGCAACCTAGACATCTCGAACACCGGGGAGCTGTTTTTT.

The rearrangement uses TRBV12-3 or TRBV12-4 and TRBJ2-2; D is unresolved. V lost 7 bases, J lost 4 bases, and 7 bases lay in between. This CDR3 has 12 amino acids. This CDR3 is CASTPLTGELFF. The CDR3 nucleotides read TGTGCCAGCACCCCGCTCACCGGGGAGCTGTTTTTT.

The gene calls are TRBV6-1 and TRBJ2-7, with 9 positions matching TRBD1. J gave up 5 bases and V 4 bases, and 3 bases lay outside the gene matches. The CDR3 contains 13 residues. Germline V gene data show CDR1 as MNHNS and CDR2 as SASEGT. CDR3 nucleotides: TGTGCCAGCAGTGCCCGGGACAGGGACGAGCAGTACTTC. Protein sequence: CASSARDRDEQYF.

This clonotype was picked up many times. The chain employs TRBV28 and TRBJ2-5; weak D call: TRBD1 (7 bases). Per the germline V gene, CDR1 is MDHEN and CDR2 is SYDVKM. The CDR3 loop spans 15 amino acids. V was shortened by 5 bases and J by 5 bases, with 18 bases between the two germline ends. CDR3 in amino acids: CASSPPQGGGETQYF. For the CDR3, the DNA is TGTGCCAGCAGTCCCCCTCAGGGGGGCGGTGAGACCCAGTACTTC.

This clonotype was seen repeatedly, ten times or more. The genes are TRBV10-3 and TRBJ2-7; TRBD1 or TRBD2 may be the D gene (5 bases each). The CDR3 is 14 residues long. From germline, CDR1 is ENHRY and CDR2 SYGVKD. Trimming took 5 bases from V and 3 from J, leaving 14 bases between them. For the CDR3, the DNA is TGTGCCATCAGTAACGACCGGGACGGCTACGAGCAGTACTTC. This translates into CAISNDRDGYEQYF.

This clonotype came up many times. The chain carries TRBV27 and TRBJ2-7; D unclear. Germline V gene data show CDR1 as MNHEY and CDR2 as SMNVEV (reference sequence). This CDR3 comprises 14 residues. With 8 bases removed from V and 0 bases from J, the gap between germline ends came to 14 bases. This CDR3 is CASGKSRNSYEQYF. For the CDR3, the DNA is TGTGCCAGCGGAAAAAGTCGTAACTCCTACGAGCAGTACTTC.

This chain joins TRBV11-3 and TRBJ2-3; D is unclear. The CDR3 is made up of 13 amino acids. V was shortened by 2 bases and J by 2 bases, with 5 bases between the two germline ends. Germline values: CDR1 SGHNT, CDR2 YENEEA. DNA of the CDR3: TGTGCCAGCAGCTTAACTTTCACAGATACGCAGTATTTT. It is translated as CASSLTFTDTQYF. The complete variable domain, with remaining parts taken from reference TRBV11-3 and TRBJ2-3, reads EAGVVQSPRYKIIEKKQPVAFWCNPISGHNTLYWYLQNLGQGPELLIRYENEEAVDDSQLPKDRFSAERLKGVDSTLKIQPAELGDSAVYLCASSLTFTDTQYFGPGTRLTVL.